What follows are 13 T cell receptor beta chains derived from one specimen sequenced in a study of T-cell memory formation after mild COVID-19. MiXCR was run by TCRdb on the 5' RACE reads, yielding one entry per CDR3 protein. The profile shows 400,000 to 500,000 distinct CDR3 sequences, approximately 24% of them singletons. The sequenced material came from PBMCs or a T cell subset sorted from them (not recorded which). The receptors were gathered from an adult woman who had mild COVID-19 (a few samples of this study predate the infection). Cell type and time point are not known.

This clonotype turned up a few times. This chain uses TRBV5-1 with TRBJ2-2; 9 bases align to TRBD2. CDR1 SGHRS and CDR2 YFSETQ come from the germline V gene. V lost 0 bases to trimming and J lost 0 bases; unmatched junction nucleotides: 6. The CDR3 runs 18 residues. The CDR3 nucleotides are TGCGCCAGCAGCTTGGTCCTAGCGGGAATTCCGAACACCGGGGAGCTGTTTTTT. Its translation: CASSLVLAGIPNTGELFF.

The chain uses TRBV29-1 and TRBJ2-1; 13 bases line up with TRBD2. J lost 6 bases, V lost 4 bases, and 3 bases had no gene match. Germline V CDR1 and CDR2: SQVTM, ANQGSEA. The CDR3 extends over 14 amino acids. The CDR3 DNA is TGCAGCGTTGCCGGACTAGCGGGAGTCAATGAGCAGTTCTTC. Amino acids: CSVAGLAGVNEQFF.

The chain has TRBV19 and TRBJ2-6; D not certain. CDR3 length: 16 amino acids. V lost 6 bases, J lost 0 bases, and 12 bases lay in between. Germline V gene sequence: CDR1 LNHDA, CDR2 SQIVND (reference sequence). The CDR3 bases are TGTGCCAGTAGGTCCCAAGCAACCTCTGGGGCCAACGTCCTGACTTTC. Protein: CASRSQATSGANVLTF.

The chain links TRBV30 to TRBJ2-1; no firm D call. V lost 0 bases and J 9 bases, leaving 9 bases between the germline ends. This CDR3 comprises 12 residues. Germline V gene sequence: CDR1 GTSNPN, CDR2 SVGIG (reference sequence). The CDR3 is CAWSVNTAEQFF. CDR3 sequence (DNA): TGTGCCTGGAGTGTAAACACGGCTGAGCAGTTCTTC.

This CDR3 is CASSTGTAADTQYF. The CDR3 nucleotides are TGCGCCAGCAGCACGGGGACAGCCGCAGATACGCAGTATTTT. The chain employs TRBV5-1 and TRBJ2-3; TRBD1 aligns across 7 bases. CDR1 and CDR2 (germline): SGHRS, YFSETQ. This CDR3 is 14 amino acids long. With 4 bases clipped from V and 4 bases from J, the junction kept 6 bases outside the gene matches.

This clonotype was detected only a few times. The CDR3 protein is CASSLDSRDRWYEQYF. CDR3 bases: TGTGCCAGCAGCTTAGATAGCCGGGACAGGTGGTACGAGCAGTACTTC. This chain links TRBV7-9 with TRBJ2-7; 8 bases agree with TRBD1. Trimming cost V 1 base and J 4 bases; bases outside gene matches: 9. The CDR3 is 16 amino acids. Germline V lookup: CDR1 SEHNR, CDR2 FQNEAQ (reference sequence).

This clonotype was seen a handful of times. CDR3 sequence reads: CASSLALAEDTDTQYF. The CDR3 bases are TGCGCCAGCAGCTTGGCTCTAGCGGAAGACACAGATACGCAGTATTTT. The V call is TRBV5-1, the J call TRBJ2-3, with 7 bases identical to TRBD2. In germline, CDR1 is SGHRS, CDR2 YFSETQ. CDR3 length: 16 residues. V lost 0 bases to trimming and J lost 2 bases; unmatched junction nucleotides: 6.

The chain employs TRBV7-2 and TRBJ2-2; no clear D. Trimming took 1 base from V and 3 from J, leaving 12 bases between them. Germline CDR1 and CDR2: SGHTA and FQGNSA. The CDR3 totals 16 residues. The CDR3, as DNA: TGTGCCAGCAGCTTAGTCGGCAGAGTGTACACCGGGGAGCTGTTTTTT. Encoded protein: CASSLVGRVYTGELFF.

The chain joins TRBV7-2 to TRBJ1-2, with 8 bases identical to TRBD1. Looked up from germline, CDR1 is SGHTA and CDR2 is FQGNSA. With V trimmed by 4 bases and J by 8 bases, 6 bases remained unmatched. The CDR3 has 13 amino acids. The CDR3 DNA is TGTGCCAGCAGCTCGGGACAGGCAGGAGGCTACACCTTC. Amino acid sequence: CASSSGQAGGYTF. Filled out from reference TRBV7-2 and TRBJ1-2, the complete variable domain reads GAGVSQSPSNKVTEKGKDVELRCDPISGHTALYWYRQSLGQGLEFLIYFQGNSAPDKSGLPSDRFSAERTGGSVSTLTIQRTQQEDSAVYLCASSSGQAGGYTFGSGTRLTVV.

This clonotype occurred a few times. V gene TRBV5-1 combines with J gene TRBJ2-7; TRBD1 matches at 7 bases. Trimming cost V 3 bases and J 3 bases; bases outside gene matches: 9. Germline CDR1 reads SGHRS; CDR2 reads YFSETQ. There are 15 residues in the CDR3. CDR3 nucleotide sequence: TGCGCCAGCAGCTCTAACAGGGGAGCTTACTACGAGCAGTACTTC. It translates to CASSSNRGAYYEQYF.

This clonotype has only one observation. The chain is built from TRBV7-9 and TRBJ2-5, with D possibly TRBD2 on 5 matching bases. Trimming took 0 bases from V and 2 from J, leaving 10 bases between them. CDR1 and CDR2 (germline): SEHNR, FQNEAQ (reference sequence). The CDR3 spans 15 residues. CDR3 coding DNA: TGTGCCAGCAGCTTAGCCTCAAGCGGACAAGAGACCCAGTACTTC. Protein product: CASSLASSGQETQYF.

The chain carries TRBV4-1 and TRBJ1-4; D is uncertain. V was trimmed by 0 bases and J by 6 bases, leaving 5 bases between them. This CDR3 is 13 amino acids long. Germline assignment: CDR1 MGHRA and CDR2 YSYEKL. The CDR3 reads CASSQEFDEKLFF. DNA of the CDR3: TGCGCCAGCAGCCAAGAATTCGATGAAAAACTGTTTTTT.

The CDR3 sequence: CASSLEVWAGELFF. The CDR3 nucleotides read TGTGCCAGCAGTTTAGAAGTCTGGGCCGGGGAGCTGTTTTTT. V gene TRBV27 combines with J gene TRBJ2-2; no clear D gene. Germline CDR1 is MNHEY and CDR2 is SMNVEV (reference sequence). Trimming left V 2 bases short and J 6 bases short, with 10 bases between. The CDR3 covers 14 residues.